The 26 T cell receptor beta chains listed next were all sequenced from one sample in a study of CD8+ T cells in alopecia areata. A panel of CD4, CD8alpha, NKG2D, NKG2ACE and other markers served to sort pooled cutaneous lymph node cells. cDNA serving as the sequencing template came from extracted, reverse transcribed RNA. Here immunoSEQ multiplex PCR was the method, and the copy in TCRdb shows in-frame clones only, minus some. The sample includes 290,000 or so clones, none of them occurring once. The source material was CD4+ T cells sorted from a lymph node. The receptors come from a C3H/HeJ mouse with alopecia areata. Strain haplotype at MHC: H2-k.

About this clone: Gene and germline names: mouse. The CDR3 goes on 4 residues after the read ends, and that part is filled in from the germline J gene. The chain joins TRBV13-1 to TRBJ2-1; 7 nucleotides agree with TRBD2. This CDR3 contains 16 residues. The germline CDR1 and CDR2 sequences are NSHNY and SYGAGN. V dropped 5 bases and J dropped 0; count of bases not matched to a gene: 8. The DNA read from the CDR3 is TGTGCCAGCAGCCCCAACTGGGGAAATAACTATGCT. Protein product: CASSPNWGNNYA. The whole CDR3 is CASSPNWGNNYAEQFF.

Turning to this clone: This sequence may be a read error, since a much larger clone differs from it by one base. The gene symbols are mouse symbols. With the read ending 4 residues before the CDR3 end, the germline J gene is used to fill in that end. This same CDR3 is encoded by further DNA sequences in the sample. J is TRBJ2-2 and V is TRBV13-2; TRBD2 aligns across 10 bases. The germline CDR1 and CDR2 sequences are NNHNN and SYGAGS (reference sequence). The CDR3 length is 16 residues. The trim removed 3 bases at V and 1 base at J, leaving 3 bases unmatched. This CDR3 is CASGGGTGENTGQLYF. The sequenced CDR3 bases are TGTGCCAGCGGTGGGGGGACTGGGGAAAACACCGGG.

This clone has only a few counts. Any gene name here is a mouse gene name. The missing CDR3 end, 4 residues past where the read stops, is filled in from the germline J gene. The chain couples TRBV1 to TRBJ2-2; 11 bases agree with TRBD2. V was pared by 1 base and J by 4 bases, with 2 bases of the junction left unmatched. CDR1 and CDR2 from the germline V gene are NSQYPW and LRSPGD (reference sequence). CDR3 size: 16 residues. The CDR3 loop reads CTCSAGTGGITGQLYF. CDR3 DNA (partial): TGCACCTGCAGTGCAGGGACTGGGGGGATCACCGGG.

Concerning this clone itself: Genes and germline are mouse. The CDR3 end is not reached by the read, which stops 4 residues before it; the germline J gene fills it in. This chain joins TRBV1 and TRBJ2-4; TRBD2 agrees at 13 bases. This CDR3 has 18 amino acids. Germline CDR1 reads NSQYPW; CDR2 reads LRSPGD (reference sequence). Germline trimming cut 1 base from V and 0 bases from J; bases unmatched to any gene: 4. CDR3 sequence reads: CTCSAGTGGAYSQNTLYF. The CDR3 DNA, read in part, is TGCACCTGCAGTGCAGGGACTGGGGGGGCCTATAGTCAAAAC.

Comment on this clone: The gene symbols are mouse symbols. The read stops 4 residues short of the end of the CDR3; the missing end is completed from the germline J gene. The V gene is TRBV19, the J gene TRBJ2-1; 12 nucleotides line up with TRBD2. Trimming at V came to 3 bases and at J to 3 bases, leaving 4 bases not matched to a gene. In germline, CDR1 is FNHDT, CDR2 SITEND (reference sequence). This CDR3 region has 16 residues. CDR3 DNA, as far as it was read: TGTGCCAGCAGTACGACTGGGGGGGCGCTCTATGCT. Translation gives CASSTTGGALYA. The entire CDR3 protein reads CASSTTGGALYAEQFF. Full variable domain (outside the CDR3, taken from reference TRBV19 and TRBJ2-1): GGIITQTPKFLIGQEGQKLTLKCQQNFNHDTMYWYRQDSGKGLRLIYYSITENDLQKGDLSEGYDASREKKSSFSLTVTSAQKNEMAVFLCASSTTGGALYAEQFFGPGTRLTVL.

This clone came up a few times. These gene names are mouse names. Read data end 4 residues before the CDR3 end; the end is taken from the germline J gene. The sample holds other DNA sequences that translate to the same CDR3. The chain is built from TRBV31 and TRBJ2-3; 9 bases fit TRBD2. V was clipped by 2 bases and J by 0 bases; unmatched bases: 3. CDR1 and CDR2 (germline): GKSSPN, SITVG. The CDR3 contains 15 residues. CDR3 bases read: TGTGCCTGGAGTAGACTGGGGGATAGTGCAGAA. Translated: CAWSRLGDSAE. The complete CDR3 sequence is CAWSRLGDSAETLYF.

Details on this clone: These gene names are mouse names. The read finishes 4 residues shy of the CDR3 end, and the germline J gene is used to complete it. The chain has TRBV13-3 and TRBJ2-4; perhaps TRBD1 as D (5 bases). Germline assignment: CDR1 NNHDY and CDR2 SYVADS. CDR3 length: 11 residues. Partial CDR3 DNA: TGTGCCAGCAGTGCAGGGAAC. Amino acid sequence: CASSAGN. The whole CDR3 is CASSAGNTLYF.

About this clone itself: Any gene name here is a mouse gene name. CDR3 DNA, as far as it was read: TGTGCTAGCAGTTTCGTCGACAGGGAT. The encoded protein is CASSFVDRD. The full CDR3 sequence reads CASSFVDRDEQYF. J is TRBJ2-7 and V is TRBV29; 7 nucleotides line up with TRBD1. The read gets to within 4 residues of the CDR3 end, and the germline J gene fills in the rest. Germline-derived CDR1 and CDR2 are MSHET and SYDVDS. There are 13 residues in the CDR3. The whole variable domain, remainder taken from reference TRBV29 and TRBJ2-7, is DMKVTQMPRYLIKRMGENVLLECGQDMSHETMYWYRQDPGLGLQLIYISYDVDSNSEGDIPKGYRVSRKKREHFSLILDSAKTNQTSVYFCASSFVDRDEQYFGPGTRLTVL.

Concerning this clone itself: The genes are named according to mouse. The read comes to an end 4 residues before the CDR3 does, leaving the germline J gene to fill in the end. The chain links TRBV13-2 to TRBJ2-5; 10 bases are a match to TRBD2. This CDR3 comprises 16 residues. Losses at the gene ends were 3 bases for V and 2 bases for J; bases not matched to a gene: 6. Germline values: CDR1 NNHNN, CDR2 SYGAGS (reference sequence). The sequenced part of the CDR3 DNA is TGTGCCAGCGGTGCCCGACTGGGGGGAGGCCAAGAC. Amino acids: CASGARLGGGQD. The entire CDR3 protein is CASGARLGGGQDTQYF.

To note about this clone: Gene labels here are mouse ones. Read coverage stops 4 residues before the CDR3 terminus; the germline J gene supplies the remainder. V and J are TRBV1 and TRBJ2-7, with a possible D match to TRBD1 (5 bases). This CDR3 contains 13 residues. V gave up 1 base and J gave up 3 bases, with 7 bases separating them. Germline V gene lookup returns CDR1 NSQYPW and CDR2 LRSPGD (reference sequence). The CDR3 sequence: CTCSAGTFYEQYF. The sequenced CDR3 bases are TGCACCTGCAGTGCAGGGACATTCTAT.

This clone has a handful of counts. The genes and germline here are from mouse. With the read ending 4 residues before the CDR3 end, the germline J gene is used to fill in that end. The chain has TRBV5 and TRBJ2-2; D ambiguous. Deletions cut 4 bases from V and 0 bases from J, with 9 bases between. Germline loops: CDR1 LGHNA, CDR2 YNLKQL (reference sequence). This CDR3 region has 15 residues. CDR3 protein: CASSPAGTNTGQLYF. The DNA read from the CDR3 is TGTGCCAGCAGCCCGGCAGGAACAAACACCGGG.

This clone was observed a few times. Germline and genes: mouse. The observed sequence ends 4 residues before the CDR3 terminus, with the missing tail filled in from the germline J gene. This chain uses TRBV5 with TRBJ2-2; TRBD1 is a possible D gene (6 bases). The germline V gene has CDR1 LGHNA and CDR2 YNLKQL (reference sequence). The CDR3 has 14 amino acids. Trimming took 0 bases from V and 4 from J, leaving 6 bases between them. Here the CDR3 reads CASSQEGGTGQLYF. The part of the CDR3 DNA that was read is TGTGCCAGCAGCCAAGAAGGGGGCACCGGG.

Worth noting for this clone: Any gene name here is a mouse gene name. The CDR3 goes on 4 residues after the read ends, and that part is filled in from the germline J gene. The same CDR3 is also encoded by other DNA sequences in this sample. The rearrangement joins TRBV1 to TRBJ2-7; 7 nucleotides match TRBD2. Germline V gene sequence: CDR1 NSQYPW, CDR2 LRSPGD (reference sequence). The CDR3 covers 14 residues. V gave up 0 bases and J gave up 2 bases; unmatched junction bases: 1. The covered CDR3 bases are TGCACCTGCAGTGCAGATCTGGGGGCCTAT. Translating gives CTCSADLGAY. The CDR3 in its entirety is CTCSADLGAYEQYF.

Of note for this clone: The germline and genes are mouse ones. Incomplete CDR3 DNA: TGTGCCAGCAGTGGCAACTGGGGGACAAACACCGGG. It translates to CASSGNWGTNTG. The whole CDR3 is CASSGNWGTNTGQLYF. The chain has TRBV13-1 and TRBJ2-2, with 8 bases identical to TRBD2. The CDR3 end is not reached by the read, which stops 4 residues before it; the germline J gene fills it in. The germline V gene has CDR1 NSHNY and CDR2 SYGAGN. Trimming cost V 3 bases and J 0 bases; bases outside gene matches: 4. The CDR3 is 16 residues long.

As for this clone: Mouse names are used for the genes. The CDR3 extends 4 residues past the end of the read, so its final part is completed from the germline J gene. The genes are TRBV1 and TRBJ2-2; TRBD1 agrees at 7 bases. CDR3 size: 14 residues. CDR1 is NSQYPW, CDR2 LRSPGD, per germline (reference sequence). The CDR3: CTCSAATGMGQLYF. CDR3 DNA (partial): TGCACCTGCAGTGCCGCGACAGGGATGGGG.

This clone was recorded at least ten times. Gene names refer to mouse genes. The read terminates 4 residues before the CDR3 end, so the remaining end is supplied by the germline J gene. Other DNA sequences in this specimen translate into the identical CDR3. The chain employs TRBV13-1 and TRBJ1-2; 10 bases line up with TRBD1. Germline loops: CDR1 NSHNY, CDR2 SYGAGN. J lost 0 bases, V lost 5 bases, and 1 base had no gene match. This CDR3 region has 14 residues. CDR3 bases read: TGTGCCAGCAGGGGGACAGGGGCAAACTCC. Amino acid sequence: CASRGTGANS. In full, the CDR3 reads CASRGTGANSDYTF.

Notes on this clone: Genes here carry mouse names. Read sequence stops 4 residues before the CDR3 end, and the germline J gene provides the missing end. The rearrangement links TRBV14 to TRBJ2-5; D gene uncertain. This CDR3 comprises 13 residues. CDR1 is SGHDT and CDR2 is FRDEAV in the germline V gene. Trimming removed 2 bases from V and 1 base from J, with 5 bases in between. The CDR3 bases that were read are TGTGCCAGCAGTTTAGGGTACCAAGAC. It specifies CASSLGYQD. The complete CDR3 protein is CASSLGYQDTQYF.

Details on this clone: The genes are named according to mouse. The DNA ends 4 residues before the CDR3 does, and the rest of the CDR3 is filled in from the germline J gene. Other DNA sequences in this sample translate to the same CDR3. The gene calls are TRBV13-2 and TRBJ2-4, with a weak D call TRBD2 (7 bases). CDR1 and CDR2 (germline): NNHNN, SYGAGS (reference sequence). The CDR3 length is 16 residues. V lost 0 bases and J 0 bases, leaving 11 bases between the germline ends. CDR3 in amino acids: CASGDAWGASQNTLYF. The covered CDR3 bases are TGTGCCAGCGGTGATGCTTGGGGGGCTAGTCAAAAC.

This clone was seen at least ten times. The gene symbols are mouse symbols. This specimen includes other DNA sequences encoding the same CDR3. CDR3 amino acids: CASSDAKNSDYTF. The sequenced part of the CDR3 DNA is TGTGCCAGCAGTGATGCAAAAAACTCC. The chain combines TRBV13-1 with TRBJ1-2; D gene uncertain. The read ends 4 residues shy of where the CDR3 ends; the end is completed using the germline J gene. Trimming left V 0 bases short and J 1 base short, with 4 bases between. The CDR3 totals 13 residues. Germline CDR1 reads NSHNY; CDR2 reads SYGAGN.

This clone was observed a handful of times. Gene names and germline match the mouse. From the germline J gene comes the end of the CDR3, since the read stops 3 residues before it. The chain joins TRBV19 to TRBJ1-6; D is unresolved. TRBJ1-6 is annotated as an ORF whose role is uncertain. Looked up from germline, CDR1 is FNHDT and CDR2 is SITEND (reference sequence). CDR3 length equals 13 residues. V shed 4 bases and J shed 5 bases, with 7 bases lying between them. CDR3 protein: CASSARNNSPLYF. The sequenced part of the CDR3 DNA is TGTGCCAGCAGTGCCAGGAATAATTCGCCC.

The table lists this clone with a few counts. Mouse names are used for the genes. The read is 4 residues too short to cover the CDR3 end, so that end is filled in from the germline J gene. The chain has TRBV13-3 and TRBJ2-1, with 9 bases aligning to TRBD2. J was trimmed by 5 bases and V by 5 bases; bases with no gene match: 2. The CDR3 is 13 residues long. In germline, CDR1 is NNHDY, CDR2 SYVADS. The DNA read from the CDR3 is TGTGCCAGCAGGTCTGGGGGGGATGCT. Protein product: CASRSGGDA. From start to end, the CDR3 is CASRSGGDAEQFF.

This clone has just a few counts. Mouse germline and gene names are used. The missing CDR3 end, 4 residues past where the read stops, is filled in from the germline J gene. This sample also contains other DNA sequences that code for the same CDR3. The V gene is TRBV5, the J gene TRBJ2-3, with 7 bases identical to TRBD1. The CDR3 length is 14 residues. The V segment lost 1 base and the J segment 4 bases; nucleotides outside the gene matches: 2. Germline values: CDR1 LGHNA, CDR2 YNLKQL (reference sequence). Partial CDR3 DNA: TGTGCCAGCAGCCAAGGACAGGGCACAGAA. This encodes CASSQGQGTE. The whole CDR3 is CASSQGQGTETLYF.

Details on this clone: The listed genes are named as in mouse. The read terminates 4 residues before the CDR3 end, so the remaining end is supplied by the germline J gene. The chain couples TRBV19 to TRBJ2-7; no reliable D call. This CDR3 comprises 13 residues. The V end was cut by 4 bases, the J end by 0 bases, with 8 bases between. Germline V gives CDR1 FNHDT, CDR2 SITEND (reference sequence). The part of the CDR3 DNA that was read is TGTGCCAGCAGTCGACACATCTCCTAT. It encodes CASSRHISY. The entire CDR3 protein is CASSRHISYEQYF.

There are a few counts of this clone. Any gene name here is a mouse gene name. Incomplete CDR3 DNA: TGTGCCAGCGGTGGCGGACTGGGGGGCTCCAACTATGCT. Translated, it gives CASGGGLGGSNYA. The whole CDR3 protein is CASGGGLGGSNYAEQFF. The rearrangement joins TRBV13-2 to TRBJ2-1; TRBD2 agrees at 11 bases. The read finishes 4 residues shy of the CDR3 end, and the germline J gene is used to complete it. Trimming removed 3 bases from V and 1 base from J; junction bases left unmatched: 6. Germline CDR1 reads NNHNN; CDR2 reads SYGAGS (reference sequence). This CDR3 has 17 residues.

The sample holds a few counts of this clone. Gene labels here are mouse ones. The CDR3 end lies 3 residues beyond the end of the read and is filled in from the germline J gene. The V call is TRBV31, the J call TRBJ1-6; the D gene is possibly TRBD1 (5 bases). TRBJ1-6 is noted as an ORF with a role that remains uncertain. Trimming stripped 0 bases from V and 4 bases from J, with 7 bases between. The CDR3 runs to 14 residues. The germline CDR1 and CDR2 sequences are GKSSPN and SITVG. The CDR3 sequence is CAWSLDRYNSPLYF. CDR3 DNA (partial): TGTGCCTGGAGTCTAGACAGATATAATTCGCCC.

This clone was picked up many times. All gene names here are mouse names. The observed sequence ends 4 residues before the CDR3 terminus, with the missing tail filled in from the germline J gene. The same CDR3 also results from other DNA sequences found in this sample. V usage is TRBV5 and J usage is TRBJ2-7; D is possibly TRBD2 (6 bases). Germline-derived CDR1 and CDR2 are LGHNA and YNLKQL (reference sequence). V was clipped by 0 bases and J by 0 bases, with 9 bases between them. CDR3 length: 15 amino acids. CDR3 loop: CASSQDLGSSYEQYF. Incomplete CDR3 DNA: TGTGCCAGCAGCCAAGATCTGGGGAGCTCCTAT.